The TCR beta chain under discussion was sequenced for a study of control samples from healthy donors and cancer patients (dated by TCRdb to about 2020). The library was built by means of the immunoSEQ multiplex PCR assay. The table was pulled from immuneACCESS by TCRdb, which kept in-frame rearrangements only. Such tables lose some clones; where checked, under half of the loss comes from unresolved V genes, and the rest has no known cause. Within this sample are about 160,000 clones, with 85% to 95% of them counted one time only. Together, the top ten hold 8.5% of the sample. V loses 5 bases of germline sequence and J loses 5 bases, and the interval between the two ends is 12 bases. CDR1 is given as SEHNR and CDR2 as FQNEAQ, both from the germline V gene (reference sequence). The CDR3 holds 13 amino acids from the cysteine to the phenylalanine. Just the 39-base CDR3 DNA is kept, in frame starting at base 1.

In the case of this clone: Its cognate antigen has yet to be identified. Base quality data are lacking; no much larger clone is found one base away.

Sequencing used blood. The sequence derives from a woman aged 40 to 50 in good health. This receptor chain uses TRBV7-9 and TRBJ1-1, with the D gene too uncertain to name. The sequenced DNA: TGTGCCAGCAGCGCCACCCTGGGGACTGAAGCTTTCTTT. Translated, this gives CASSATLGTEAFF.